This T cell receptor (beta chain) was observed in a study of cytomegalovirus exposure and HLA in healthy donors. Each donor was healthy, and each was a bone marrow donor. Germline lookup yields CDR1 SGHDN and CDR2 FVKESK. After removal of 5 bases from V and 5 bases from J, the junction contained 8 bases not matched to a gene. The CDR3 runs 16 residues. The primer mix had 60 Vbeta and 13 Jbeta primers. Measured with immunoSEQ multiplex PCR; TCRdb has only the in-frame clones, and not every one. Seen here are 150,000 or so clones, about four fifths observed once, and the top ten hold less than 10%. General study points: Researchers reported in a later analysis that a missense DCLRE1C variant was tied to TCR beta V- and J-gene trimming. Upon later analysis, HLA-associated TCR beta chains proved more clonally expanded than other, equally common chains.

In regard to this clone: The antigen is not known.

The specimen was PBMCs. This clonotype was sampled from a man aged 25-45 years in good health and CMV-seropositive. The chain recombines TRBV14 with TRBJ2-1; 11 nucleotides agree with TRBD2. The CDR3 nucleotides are TGTGCCAGCAGCTGGGGACTAGCGGCGACACACAATGAGCAGTTCTTC. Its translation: CASSWGLAATHNEQFF.